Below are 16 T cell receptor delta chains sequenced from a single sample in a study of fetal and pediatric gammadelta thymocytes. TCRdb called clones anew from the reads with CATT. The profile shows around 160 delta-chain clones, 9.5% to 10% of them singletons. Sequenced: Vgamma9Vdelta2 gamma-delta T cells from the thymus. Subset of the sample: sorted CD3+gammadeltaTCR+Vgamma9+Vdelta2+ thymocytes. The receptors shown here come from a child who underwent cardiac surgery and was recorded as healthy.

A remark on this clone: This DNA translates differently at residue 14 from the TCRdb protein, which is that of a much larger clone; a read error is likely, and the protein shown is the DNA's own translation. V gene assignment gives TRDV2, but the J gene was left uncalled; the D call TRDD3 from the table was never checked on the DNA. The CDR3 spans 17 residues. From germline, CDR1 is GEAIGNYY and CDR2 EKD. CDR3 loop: CACDTVAGGDYTDNLIF. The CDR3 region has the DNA TGTGCCTGTGACACCGTAGCTGGGGGAGATTACACCGATAATCTCATCTTT.

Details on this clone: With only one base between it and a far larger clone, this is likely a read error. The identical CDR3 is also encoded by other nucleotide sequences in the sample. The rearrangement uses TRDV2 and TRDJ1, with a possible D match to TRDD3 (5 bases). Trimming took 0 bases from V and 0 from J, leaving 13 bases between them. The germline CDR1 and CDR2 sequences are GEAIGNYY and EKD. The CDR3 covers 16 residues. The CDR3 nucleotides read TGTGCCTGTGACACCGGGAGGGGGGGCCACACCGATAAACTCATCTTT. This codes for CACDTGRGGHTDKLIF.

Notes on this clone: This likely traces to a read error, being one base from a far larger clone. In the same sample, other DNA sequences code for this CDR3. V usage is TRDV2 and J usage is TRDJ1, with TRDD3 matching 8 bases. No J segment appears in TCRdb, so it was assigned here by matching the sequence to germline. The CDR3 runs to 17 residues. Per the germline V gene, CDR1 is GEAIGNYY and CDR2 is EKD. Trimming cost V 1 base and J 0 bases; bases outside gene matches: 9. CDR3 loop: CACDTVAGGDYTDKLIF. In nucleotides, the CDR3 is TGTGCCTGTGACACTGTAGCTGGGGGAGATTACACCGATAAACTCATCTTT.

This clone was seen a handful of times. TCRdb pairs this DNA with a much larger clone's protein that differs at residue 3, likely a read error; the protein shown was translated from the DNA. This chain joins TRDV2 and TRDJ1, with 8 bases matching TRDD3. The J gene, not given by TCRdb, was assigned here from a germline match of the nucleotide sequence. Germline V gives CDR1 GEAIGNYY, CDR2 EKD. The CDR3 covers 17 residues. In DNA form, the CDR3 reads TGTGCCGGTGATACCGTAGCTGGGGGAGATTACACCGATAAACTCATCTTT. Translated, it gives CAGDTVAGGDYTDKLIF.

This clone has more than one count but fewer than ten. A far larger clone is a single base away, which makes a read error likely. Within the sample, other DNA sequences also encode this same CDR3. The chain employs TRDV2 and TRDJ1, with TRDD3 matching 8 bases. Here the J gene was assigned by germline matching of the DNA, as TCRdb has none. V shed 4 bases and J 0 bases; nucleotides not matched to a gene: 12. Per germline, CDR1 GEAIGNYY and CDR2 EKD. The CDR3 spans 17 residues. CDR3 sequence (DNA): TGTGCCTGTGATACCGTAGCTGGGGGAGATTACACCGATAAACTCATCTTT. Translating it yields CACDTVAGGDYTDKLIF.

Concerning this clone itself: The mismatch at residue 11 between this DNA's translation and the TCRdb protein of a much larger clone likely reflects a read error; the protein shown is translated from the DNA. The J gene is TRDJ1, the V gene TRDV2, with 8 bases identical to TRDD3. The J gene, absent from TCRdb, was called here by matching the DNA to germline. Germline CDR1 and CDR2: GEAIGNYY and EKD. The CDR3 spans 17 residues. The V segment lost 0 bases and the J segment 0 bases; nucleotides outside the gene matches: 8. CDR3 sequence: CACDTVAGGDHTDKLIF. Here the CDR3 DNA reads TGTGCCTGTGACACCGTAGCTGGGGGAGATCACACCGATAAACTCATCTTT.

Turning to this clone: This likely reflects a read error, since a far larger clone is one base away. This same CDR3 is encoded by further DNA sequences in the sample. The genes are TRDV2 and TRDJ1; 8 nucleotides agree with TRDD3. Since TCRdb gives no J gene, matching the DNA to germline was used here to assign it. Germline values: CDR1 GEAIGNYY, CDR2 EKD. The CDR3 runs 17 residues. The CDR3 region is CACDTVAGGDYTDKLIF. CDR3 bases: TGTGCCTGTGACACCGTAGCTGGGGGAGATTACACCGACAAACTCATCTTT.

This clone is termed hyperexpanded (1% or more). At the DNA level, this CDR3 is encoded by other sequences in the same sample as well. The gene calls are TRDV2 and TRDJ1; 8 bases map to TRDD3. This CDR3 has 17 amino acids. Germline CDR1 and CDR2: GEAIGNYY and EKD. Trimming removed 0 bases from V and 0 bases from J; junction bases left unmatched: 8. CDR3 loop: CACDTVAGGDYTDKLIF. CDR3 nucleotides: TGTGCCTGTGACACCGTAGCTGGGGGAGATTACACCGATAAACTCATCTTT.

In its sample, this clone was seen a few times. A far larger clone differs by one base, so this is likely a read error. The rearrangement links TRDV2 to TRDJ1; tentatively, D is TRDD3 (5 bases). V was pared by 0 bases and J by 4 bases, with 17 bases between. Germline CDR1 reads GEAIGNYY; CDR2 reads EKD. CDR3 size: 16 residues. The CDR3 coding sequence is TGTGCCTGTGACACCGGGAGAGGGGGCCACAACGATAAACTCATCTTT. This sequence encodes CACDTGRGGHNDKLIF.

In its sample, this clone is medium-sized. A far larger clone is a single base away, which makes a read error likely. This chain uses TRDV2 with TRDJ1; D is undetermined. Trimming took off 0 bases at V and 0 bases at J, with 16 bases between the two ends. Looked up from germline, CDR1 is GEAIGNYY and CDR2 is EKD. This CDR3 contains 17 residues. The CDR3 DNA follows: TGTGCCTGTGACACCGTAGCTGAGGGAGATTACACCGATAAACTCATCTTT. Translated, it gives CACDTVAEGDYTDKLIF.

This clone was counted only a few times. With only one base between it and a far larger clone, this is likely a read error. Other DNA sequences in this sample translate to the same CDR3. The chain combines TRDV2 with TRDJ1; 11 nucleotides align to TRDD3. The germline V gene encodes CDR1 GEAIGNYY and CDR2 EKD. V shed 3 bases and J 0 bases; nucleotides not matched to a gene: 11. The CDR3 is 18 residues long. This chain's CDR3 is CACDATWGIHLDTDKLIF. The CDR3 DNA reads TGTGCCTGTGACGCAACCTGGGGGATACACTTAGACACCGATAAACTCATCTTT.

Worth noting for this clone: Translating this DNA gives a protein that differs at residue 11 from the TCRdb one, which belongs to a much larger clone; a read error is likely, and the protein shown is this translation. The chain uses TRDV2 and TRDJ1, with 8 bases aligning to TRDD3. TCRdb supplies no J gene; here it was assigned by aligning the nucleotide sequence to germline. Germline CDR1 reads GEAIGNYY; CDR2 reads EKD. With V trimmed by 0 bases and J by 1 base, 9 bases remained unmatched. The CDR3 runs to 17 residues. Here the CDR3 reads CACDTVAGGDCTDKLIF. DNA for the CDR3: TGTGCCTGTGACACCGTAGCTGGGGGAGATTGCACCGATAAACTCATCTTT.

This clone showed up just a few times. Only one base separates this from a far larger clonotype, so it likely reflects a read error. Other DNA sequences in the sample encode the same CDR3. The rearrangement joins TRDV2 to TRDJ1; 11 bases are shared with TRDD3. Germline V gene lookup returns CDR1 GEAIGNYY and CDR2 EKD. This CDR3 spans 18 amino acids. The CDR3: CACDATWGIHLDTDKLIF. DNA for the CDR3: TGTGCTTGTGACGCGACCTGGGGGATACACTTAGACACCGATAAACTCATCTTT.

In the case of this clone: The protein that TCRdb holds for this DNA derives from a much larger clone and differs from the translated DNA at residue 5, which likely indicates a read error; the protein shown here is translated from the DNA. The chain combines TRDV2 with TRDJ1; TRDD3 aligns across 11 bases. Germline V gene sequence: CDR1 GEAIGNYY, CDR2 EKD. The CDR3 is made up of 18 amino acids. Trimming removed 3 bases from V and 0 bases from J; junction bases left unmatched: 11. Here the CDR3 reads CACDGTWGIHLDTDKLIF. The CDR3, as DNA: TGTGCCTGTGACGGGACCTGGGGGATACACTTAGACACCGATAAACTCATCTTT.

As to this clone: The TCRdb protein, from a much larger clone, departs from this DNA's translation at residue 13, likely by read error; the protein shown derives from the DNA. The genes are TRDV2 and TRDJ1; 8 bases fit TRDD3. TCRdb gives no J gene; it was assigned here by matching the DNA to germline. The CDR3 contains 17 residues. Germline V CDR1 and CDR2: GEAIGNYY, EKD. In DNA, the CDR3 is TGTGCCTGTGACACCGTAGCTGGGGGAGATTACACCGAAAAACTCATCTTT. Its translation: CACDTVAGGDYTEKLIF.

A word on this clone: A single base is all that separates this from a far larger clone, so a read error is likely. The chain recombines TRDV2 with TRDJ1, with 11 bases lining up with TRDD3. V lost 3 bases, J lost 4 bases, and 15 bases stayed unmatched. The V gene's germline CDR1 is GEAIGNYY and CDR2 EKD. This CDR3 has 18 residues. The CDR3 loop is CACDATWGIHLDNDKLIF. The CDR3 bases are TGTGCCTGTGACGCGACCTGGGGGATACACTTAGACAACGATAAACTCATCTTT.